The sequence of this T cell receptor (beta chain) was determined in a study of cytotoxic CD8 clonotypes in ibrutinib-treated CLL. Across the study: Within the patient group, 11 were relapsed/refractory and approximately 16 treatment-naive, and approximately 17 were IGHV unmutated.

The targeted sequencing depth was 1 in 200,000 to 1 in 1 million T cells. TCRdb's table, derived via immunoSEQ multiplex PCR, lists solely in-frame clones and lacks some. The data contain 140,000 to 150,000 clones, about 75% of them singletons. The germline CDR1 and CDR2 sequences are MNHEY and SVGAGI. This CDR3 is built from 14 residues. The ends were cut back, 2 bases at V and 8 bases at J, with 13 bases in the middle. The source was PBMCs, collected after 24 months of ibrutinib treatment. This chain uses TRBV6-5 with TRBJ2-1; D unclear. This clonotype originated in a human donor with chronic lymphocytic leukemia. CDR3 bases: TGTGCCAGCAGTTACGGGCTAGTGGGCGATGAGCAGTTCTTC. Its protein is CASSYGLVGDEQFF.